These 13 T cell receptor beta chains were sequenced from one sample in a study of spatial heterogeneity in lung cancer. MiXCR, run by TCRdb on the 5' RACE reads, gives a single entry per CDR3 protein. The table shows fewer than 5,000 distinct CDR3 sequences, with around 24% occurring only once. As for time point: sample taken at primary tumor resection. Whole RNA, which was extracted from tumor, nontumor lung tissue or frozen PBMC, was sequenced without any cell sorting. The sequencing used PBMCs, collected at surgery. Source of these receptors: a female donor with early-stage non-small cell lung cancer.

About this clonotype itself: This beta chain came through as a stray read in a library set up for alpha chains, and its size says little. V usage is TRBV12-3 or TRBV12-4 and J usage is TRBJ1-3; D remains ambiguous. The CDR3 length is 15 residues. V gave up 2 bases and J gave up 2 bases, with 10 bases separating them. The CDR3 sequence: CASSLYPRTGNTIYF. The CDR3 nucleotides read TGTGCCAGCAGTTTATATCCAAGGACTGGAAACACCATATATTTT.

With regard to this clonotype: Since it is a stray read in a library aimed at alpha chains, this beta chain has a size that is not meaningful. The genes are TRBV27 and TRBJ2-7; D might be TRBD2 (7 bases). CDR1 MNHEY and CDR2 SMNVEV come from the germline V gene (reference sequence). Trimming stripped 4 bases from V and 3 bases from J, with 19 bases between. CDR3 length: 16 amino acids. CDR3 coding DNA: TGTGCCAGCAGTTCGCAAGGGGGAGGGTACGTCTACGAGCAGTACTTC. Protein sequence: CASSSQGGGYVYEQYF.

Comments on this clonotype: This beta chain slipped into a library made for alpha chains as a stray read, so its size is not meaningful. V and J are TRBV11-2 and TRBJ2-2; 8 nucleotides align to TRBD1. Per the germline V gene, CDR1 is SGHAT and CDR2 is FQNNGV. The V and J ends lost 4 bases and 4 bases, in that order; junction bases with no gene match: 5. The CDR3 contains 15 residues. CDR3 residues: CASSSPDRATGELFF. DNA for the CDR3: TGTGCCAGCAGCTCACCGGACAGGGCCACCGGGGAGCTGTTTTTT.

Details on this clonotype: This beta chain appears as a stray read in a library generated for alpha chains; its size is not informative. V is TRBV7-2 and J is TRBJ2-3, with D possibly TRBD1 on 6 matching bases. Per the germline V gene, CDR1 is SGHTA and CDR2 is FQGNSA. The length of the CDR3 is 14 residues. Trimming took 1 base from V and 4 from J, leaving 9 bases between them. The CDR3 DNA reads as TGTGCCAGCAGCTTAGGCAGGGGAGCAGATACGCAGTATTTT. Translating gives CASSLGRGADTQYF.

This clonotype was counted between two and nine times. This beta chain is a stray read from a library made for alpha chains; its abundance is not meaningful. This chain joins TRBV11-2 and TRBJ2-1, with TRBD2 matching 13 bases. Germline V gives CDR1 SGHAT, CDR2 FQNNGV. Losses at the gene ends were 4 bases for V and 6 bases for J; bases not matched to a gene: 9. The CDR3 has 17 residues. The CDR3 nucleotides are TGTGCCAGCAGCTCTACCCGAGGACTAGCGGGAGCCAATGAGCAGTTCTTC. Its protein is CASSSTRGLAGANEQFF.

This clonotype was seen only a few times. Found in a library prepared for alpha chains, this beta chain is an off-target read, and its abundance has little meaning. In DNA form, the CDR3 reads TGTGCCAGCAGCTCTAGGACAGGCTACAATGAGCAGTTCTTC. Protein sequence: CASSSRTGYNEQFF. The chain employs TRBV7-2 and TRBJ2-1, with 7 bases fitting TRBD1. The CDR3 totals 14 residues. Trimming cost V 4 bases and J 3 bases; bases outside gene matches: 3. Germline assignment: CDR1 SGHTA and CDR2 FQGNSA.

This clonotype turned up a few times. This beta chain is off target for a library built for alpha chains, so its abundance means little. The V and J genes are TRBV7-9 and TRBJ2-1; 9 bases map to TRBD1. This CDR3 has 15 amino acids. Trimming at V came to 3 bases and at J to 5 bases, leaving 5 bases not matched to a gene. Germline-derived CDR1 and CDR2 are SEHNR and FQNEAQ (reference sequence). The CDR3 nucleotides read TGTGCCAGCAGCTTTTGGACAGGGGCCCACAATGAGCAGTTCTTC. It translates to CASSFWTGAHNEQFF.

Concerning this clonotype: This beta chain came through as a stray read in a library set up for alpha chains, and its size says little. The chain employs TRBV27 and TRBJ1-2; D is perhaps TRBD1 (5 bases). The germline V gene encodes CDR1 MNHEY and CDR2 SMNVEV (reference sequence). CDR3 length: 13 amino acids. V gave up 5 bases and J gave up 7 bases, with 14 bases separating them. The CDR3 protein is CASSQTDESGYTF. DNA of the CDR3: TGTGCCAGCAGTCAGACAGATGAGAGTGGCTACACCTTC.

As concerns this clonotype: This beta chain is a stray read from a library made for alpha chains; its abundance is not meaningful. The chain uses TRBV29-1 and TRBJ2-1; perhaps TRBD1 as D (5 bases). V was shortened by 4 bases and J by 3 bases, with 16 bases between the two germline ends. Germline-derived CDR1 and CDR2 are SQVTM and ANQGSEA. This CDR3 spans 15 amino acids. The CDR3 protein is CSVVGLQGNYNEQFF. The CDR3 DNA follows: TGCAGCGTTGTAGGTTTGCAGGGTAACTACAATGAGCAGTTCTTC.

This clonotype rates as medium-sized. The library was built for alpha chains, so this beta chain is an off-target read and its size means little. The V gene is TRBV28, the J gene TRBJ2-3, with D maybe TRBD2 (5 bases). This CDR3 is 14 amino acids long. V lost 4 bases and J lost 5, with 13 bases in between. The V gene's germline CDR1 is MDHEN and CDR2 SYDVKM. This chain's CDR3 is CASSSGIRVDTQYF. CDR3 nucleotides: TGTGCCAGCAGTTCGGGAATCCGAGTAGATACGCAGTATTTT. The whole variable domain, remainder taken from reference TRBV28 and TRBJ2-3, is DVKVTQSSRYLVKRTGEKVFLECVQDMDHENMFWYRQDPGLGLRLIYFSYDVKMKEKGDIPEGYSVSREKKERFSLILESASTNQTSMYLCASSSGIRVDTQYFGPGTRLTVL.

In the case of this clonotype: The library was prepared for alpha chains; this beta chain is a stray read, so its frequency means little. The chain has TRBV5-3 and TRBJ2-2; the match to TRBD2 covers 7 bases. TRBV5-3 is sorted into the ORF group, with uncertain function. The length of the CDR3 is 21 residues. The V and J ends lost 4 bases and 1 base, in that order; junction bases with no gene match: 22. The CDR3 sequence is CARSPLGACGSLRKNTGELFF. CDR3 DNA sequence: TGTGCCAGAAGCCCCCTGGGCGCCTGCGGGAGTCTGCGGAAGAACACCGGGGAGCTGTTTTTT.

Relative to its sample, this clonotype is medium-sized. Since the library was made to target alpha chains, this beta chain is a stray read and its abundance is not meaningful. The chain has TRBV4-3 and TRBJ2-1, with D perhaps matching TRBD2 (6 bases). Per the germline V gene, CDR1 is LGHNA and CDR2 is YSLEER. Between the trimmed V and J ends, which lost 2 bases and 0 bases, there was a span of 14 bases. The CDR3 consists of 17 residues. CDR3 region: CASSQMDSGRSYNEQFF. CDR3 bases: TGCGCCAGCAGCCAAATGGATAGCGGCCGCTCCTACAATGAGCAGTTCTTC.

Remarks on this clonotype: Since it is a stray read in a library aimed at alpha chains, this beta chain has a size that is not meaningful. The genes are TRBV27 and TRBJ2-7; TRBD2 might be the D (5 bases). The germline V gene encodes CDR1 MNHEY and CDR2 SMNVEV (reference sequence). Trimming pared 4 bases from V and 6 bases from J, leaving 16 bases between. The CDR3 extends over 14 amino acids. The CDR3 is CASSSRTSLSEQYF. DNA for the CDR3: TGTGCCAGCAGTTCACGCACTAGTTTATCCGAGCAGTACTTC.